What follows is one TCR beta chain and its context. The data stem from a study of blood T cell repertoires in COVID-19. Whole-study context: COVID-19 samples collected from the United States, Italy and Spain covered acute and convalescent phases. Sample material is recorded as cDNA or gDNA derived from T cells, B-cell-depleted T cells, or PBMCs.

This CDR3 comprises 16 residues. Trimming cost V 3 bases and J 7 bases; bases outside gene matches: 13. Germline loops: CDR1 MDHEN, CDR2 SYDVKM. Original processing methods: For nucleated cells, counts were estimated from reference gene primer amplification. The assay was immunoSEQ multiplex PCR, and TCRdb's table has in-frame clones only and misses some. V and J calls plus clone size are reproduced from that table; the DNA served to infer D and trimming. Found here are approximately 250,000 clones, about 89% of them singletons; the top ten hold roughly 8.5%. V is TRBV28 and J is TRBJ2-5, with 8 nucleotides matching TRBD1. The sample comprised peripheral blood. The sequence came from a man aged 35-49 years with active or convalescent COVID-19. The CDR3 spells CASSFADRGGTGTQYF. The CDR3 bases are TGTGCCAGCAGTTTCGCCGACAGGGGAGGAACGGGGACCCAGTACTTC.